In this sample, the clone carrying this T cell receptor (beta chain) turned up many times. The target antigen is unknown. The data stem from a study of T cells in Graves' hyperthyroidism and ophthalmopathy. Whole-study results and caveats: Most expanded thyroid clonotypes above 0.001 also appeared in blood.

RNA transcripts were the template for amplifying TCR beta CDR3 regions. The primer set for the first-round RT-PCR of the TCR CDR3 was HTBI. A single record per CDR3 protein comes from TCRdb applying MiXCR to the multiplex PCR reads. The profile shows approximately 600,000 distinct CDR3 sequences, 11% to 15% of them singletons. The TCR comes from a woman aged 25-40 years with Graves' hyperthyroidism that later progressed to Graves' ophthalmopathy. Sample: blood.

CDR3 region: CASSFSHYSQPYEQYF. The CDR3 region has the DNA TGTGCCAGCAGCTTTTCGCACTACTCGCAACCCTACGAGCAGTACTTC. The V and J genes are TRBV7-9 and TRBJ2-7; D not certain. CDR3 size: 16 residues. Germline values: CDR1 SEHNR, CDR2 FQNEAQ (reference sequence). Trimming stripped 3 bases from V and 2 bases from J, with 17 bases between. The whole variable domain, remainder taken from reference TRBV7-9 and TRBJ2-7, is DTGVSQNPRHKITKRGQNVTFRCDPISEHNRLYWYRQTLGQGPEFLTYFQNEAQLEKSRLLSDRFSAERPKGSFSTLEIQRTEQGDSAMYLCASSFSHYSQPYEQYFGPGTRLTVT.